The 30 T cell receptor beta chains below all came from one sample that was sequenced in a study of T cell responses to AZD1222 COVID-19 vaccine. Using immunoSEQ multiplex PCR, the repertoire was profiled, and TCRdb retains in-frame clones only, with some absent. Among some 140,000 clones listed, over 90% were seen once. Sequenced here: peripheral blood, sampled on day 0 of AZD1222 vaccination. The receptors derive from an adult in good health.

The chain recombines TRBV11-3 with TRBJ2-2, with D hard to call. Trimming left V 5 bases short and J 6 bases short, with 13 bases between. The V gene's germline CDR1 is SGHNT and CDR2 YENEEA. The CDR3 has 14 residues. The chain's CDR3 is CASSPSIQAGELFF. The CDR3 nucleotides are TGTGCCAGCAGCCCTTCTATCCAAGCCGGGGAGCTGTTTTTT.

V usage is TRBV30 and J usage is TRBJ2-3, with 9 positions matching TRBD2. CDR1 and CDR2 (germline): GTSNPN, SVGIG (reference sequence). Germline trimming cut 1 base from V and 3 bases from J; bases unmatched to any gene: 5. The CDR3 has 15 residues. Here the CDR3 reads CAWSGGLAGTDTQYF. CDR3 DNA sequence: TGTGCCTGGAGTGGGGGGCTAGCGGGGACAGATACGCAGTATTTT.

This clone was seen only once. V gene TRBV7-9 combines with J gene TRBJ2-7; D is unresolved. V was trimmed by 5 bases and J by 4 bases, leaving 12 bases between them. CDR3 size: 13 residues. Germline V gene data show CDR1 as SEHNR and CDR2 as FQNEAQ (reference sequence). The CDR3 loop reads CASSPDVLYEQYF. CDR3 nucleotide sequence: TGTGCCAGCAGCCCGGATGTCTTATACGAGCAGTACTTC.

V gene TRBV4-1 combines with J gene TRBJ1-2; D gene ambiguous. CDR1 MGHRA and CDR2 YSYEKL come from the germline V gene. This CDR3 spans 13 amino acids. V gave up 0 bases and J gave up 8 bases, with 10 bases separating them. CDR3 region: CASSQEVGPGYTF. CDR3 DNA sequence: TGCGCCAGCAGCCAAGAAGTAGGCCCGGGCTACACCTTC.

For the CDR3, the DNA is TGTGCCAGTAGTATCGGGACAGGTCGGCCCTACACTGAAGCTTTCTTT. Translated, it gives CASSIGTGRPYTEAFF. The chain recombines TRBV19 with TRBJ1-1; 8 bases line up with TRBD1. CDR3 length: 16 amino acids. The ends lost 3 bases at V and 3 bases at J; junction bases unmatched: 9. Germline V CDR1 and CDR2: LNHDA, SQIVND (reference sequence).

For the CDR3, the DNA is TGTGCCAGCAGTTCGCCCGGGACAGGGGCCTACGAGCAGTACTTC. Protein sequence: CASSSPGTGAYEQYF. The chain carries TRBV28 and TRBJ2-7; TRBD1 aligns across 10 bases. Trimming cost V 4 bases and J 2 bases; bases outside gene matches: 5. This CDR3 comprises 15 residues. Germline loops: CDR1 MDHEN, CDR2 SYDVKM.

This chain connects TRBV11-2 to TRBJ1-1; D may be TRBD1 (6 bases). V dropped 1 base and J dropped 7 bases, with 22 bases sitting between them. Germline values: CDR1 SGHAT, CDR2 FQNNGV. This CDR3 has 17 amino acids. The CDR3 protein is CASSLGRGRGTRLEAFF. The CDR3 DNA reads as TGTGCCAGCAGCTTAGGACGGGGGCGGGGGACGCGACTTGAAGCTTTCTTT.

V gene TRBV11-2 combines with J gene TRBJ2-3; D remains ambiguous. V lost 5 bases to trimming and J lost 5 bases, with 5 bases between them. CDR3 length: 11 residues. Germline assignment: CDR1 SGHAT and CDR2 FQNNGV. The CDR3 spells CASSREDTQYF. CDR3 coding DNA: TGTGCCAGCAGCCGTGAAGATACGCAGTATTTT.

The rearrangement joins TRBV28 to TRBJ2-3; D is uncertain. The germline V gene has CDR1 MDHEN and CDR2 SYDVKM. The CDR3 has 15 amino acids. V gave up 2 bases and J gave up 1 base, with 10 bases separating them. The CDR3 DNA sequence: TGTGCCAGCAGTTTACAAACCCCGCGCACAGATACGCAGTATTTT. As protein: CASSLQTPRTDTQYF.

This rearrangement joins TRBV4-1 to TRBJ1-1; D is undetermined. Per the germline V gene, CDR1 is MGHRA and CDR2 is YSYEKL. The ends were cut back, 3 bases at V and 0 bases at J, with 14 bases in the middle. This CDR3 comprises 16 residues. In DNA, the CDR3 is TGCGCCAGCAGCCATCCCCGTTCCGGGCTGAACACTGAAGCTTTCTTT. Translating gives CASSHPRSGLNTEAFF.

The rearrangement joins TRBV3-1 (or the pseudogene TRBV3-2) to TRBJ1-4, with 8 bases identical to TRBD1. V shed 1 base, J shed 0 bases, and the junction held 10 bases outside the gene matches. Germline lookup yields CDR1 LGHDT and CDR2 YNNKEL (reference sequence). The CDR3 is 19 amino acids. The CDR3 region is CASSQVPTGVGTTNEKLFF. The CDR3 bases are TGTGCCAGCAGCCAAGTTCCGACAGGGGTTGGGACAACTAATGAAAAACTGTTTTTT.

This sequence joins TRBV13 and TRBJ1-2; 9 nucleotides align to TRBD1. Losses at the gene ends were 4 bases for V and 3 bases for J; bases not matched to a gene: 12. Per germline, CDR1 PRHDT and CDR2 FYEKMQ (reference sequence). The CDR3 totals 17 residues. CDR3 sequence (DNA): TGTGCCAGCAGCTCCACCCTCGGACAGGGGTTAGACTATGGCTACACCTTC. Encoded protein: CASSSTLGQGLDYGYTF. Looking up the rest from reference TRBV13 and TRBJ1-2 gives the full variable domain: AAGVIQSPRHLIKEKRETATLKCYPIPRHDTVYWYQQGPGQDPQFLISFYEKMQSDKGSIPDRFSAQQFSDYHSELNMSSLELGDSALYFCASSSTLGQGLDYGYTFGSGTRLTVV.

The rearrangement joins TRBV2 to TRBJ2-7; D unresolved. The V end lost 4 bases, the J end lost 2 bases, and 15 bases lay between the germline ends. The CDR3 is made up of 15 amino acids. Germline CDR1 is SNHLY and CDR2 is FYNNEI. CDR3: CASSGRQAWAYEQYF. CDR3 sequence (DNA): TGTGCCAGCAGTGGGCGGCAGGCGTGGGCCTACGAGCAGTACTTC. Full variable domain (remainder filled in from reference TRBV2 and TRBJ2-7): EPEVTQTPSHQVTQMGQEVILRCVPISNHLYFYWYRQILGQKVEFLVSFYNNEISEKSEIFDDQFSVERPDGSNFTLKIRSTKLEDSAMYFCASSGRQAWAYEQYFGPGTRLTVT.

Turning to this clone: A junction boundary mismatches the germline segment, possibly from a read error. The chain is built from TRBV7-7 and TRBJ2-1, with 14 bases identical to TRBD2. Germline V gene data show CDR1 as SSHAT and CDR2 as FNYEAQ (reference sequence). The CDR3 loop spans 15 amino acids. This CDR3 reads CASSRGTSGSGEQFF. As DNA, the CDR3 is TGTGCTAGCAGCCGCGGGACTAGCGGGAGTGGGGAGCAGTTCTTC.

The chain couples TRBV9 to TRBJ2-5; maybe TRBD2 (5 bases). CDR1 and CDR2 (germline): SGDLS, YYNGEE. The CDR3 spans 14 residues. V lost 0 bases to trimming and J lost 5 bases, with 11 bases between them. The CDR3 DNA reads TGTGCCAGCAGCGTAGGAGCTAGCCTGGAGACCCAGTACTTC. Residues: CASSVGASLETQYF.

The chain combines TRBV6-5 with TRBJ2-7; no definite D call. The CDR3 has 16 residues. Trimming cost V 0 bases and J 3 bases, with 15 bases left between them. The germline V gene has CDR1 MNHEY and CDR2 SVGAGI. Here the CDR3 DNA reads TGTGCCAGCAGTTACTCGAGGCTAGACACACGCTACGAGCAGTACTTC. Translating gives CASSYSRLDTRYEQYF.

The chain recombines TRBV27 with TRBJ1-5; D remains ambiguous. The V and J ends lost 3 bases and 3 bases respectively, with 9 bases between them. The CDR3 length is 14 residues. Germline CDR1 MNHEY, CDR2 SMNVEV (reference sequence). CDR3 DNA sequence: TGTGCCAGCAGTTTTCGGGGAGTCAATCAGCCCCAGCATTTT. Amino acid sequence: CASSFRGVNQPQHF.

This chain connects TRBV4-2 to TRBJ1-1; weak D call: TRBD1 (6 bases). Trimming shortened V by 1 base and J by 3 bases, and 15 bases separated the two germline ends. The CDR3 runs 16 residues. Germline V CDR1 and CDR2: LGHNA, YNFKEQ. As DNA, the CDR3 is TGTGCCAGCAGCCAAGCCTCGACAGGTTCATACACTGAAGCTTTCTTT. Residues: CASSQASTGSYTEAFF.

This chain uses TRBV28 with TRBJ2-1; D perhaps matches TRBD2 (5 bases). The V gene's germline CDR1 is MDHEN and CDR2 SYDVKM. The CDR3 covers 13 residues. V lost 5 bases to trimming and J lost 6 bases, with 11 bases between them. The chain's CDR3 is CASSRYGGNEQFF. In nucleotides, the CDR3 is TGTGCCAGCAGTCGCTATGGAGGCAATGAGCAGTTCTTC. The variable domain in full, with the rest retrieved from reference TRBV28 and TRBJ2-1, is DVKVTQSSRYLVKRTGEKVFLECVQDMDHENMFWYRQDPGLGLRLIYFSYDVKMKEKGDIPEGYSVSREKKERFSLILESASTNQTSMYLCASSRYGGNEQFFGPGTRLTVL.

V and J are TRBV2 and TRBJ2-5, with 8 bases that match TRBD2. Germline CDR1 and CDR2: SNHLY and FYNNEI. This CDR3 comprises 15 residues. Germline trimming cut 6 bases from V and 3 bases from J; bases unmatched to any gene: 9. CDR3 loop: CASRAPGGEKETQYF. DNA for the CDR3: TGTGCCAGCAGGGCCCCGGGGGGGGAGAAAGAGACCCAGTACTTC. Drawing the rest from reference TRBV2 and TRBJ2-5, the complete variable domain is EPEVTQTPSHQVTQMGQEVILRCVPISNHLYFYWYRQILGQKVEFLVSFYNNEISEKSEIFDDQFSVERPDGSNFTLKIRSTKLEDSAMYFCASRAPGGEKETQYFGPGTRLLVL.

J is TRBJ2-1 and V is TRBV13; 8 positions agree with TRBD2. V shed 6 bases, J shed 3 bases, and the junction held 4 bases outside the gene matches. CDR3 length: 14 residues. From germline, CDR1 is PRHDT and CDR2 FYEKMQ (reference sequence). The CDR3 DNA sequence: TGTGCCAGCAGTGATAGCGGGGTCTACAATGAGCAGTTCTTC. As protein: CASSDSGVYNEQFF.

The chain is built from TRBV7-9 and TRBJ2-2; no firm D call. CDR1 is SEHNR and CDR2 is FQNEAQ in the germline V gene (reference sequence). The CDR3 consists of 14 residues. V was pared by 0 bases and J by 5 bases, with 7 bases between. DNA for the CDR3: TGTGCCAGCAGCTTAGCATGGGGAACCGGGGAGCTGTTTTTT. It yields the protein CASSLAWGTGELFF.

CDR3 sequence reads: CASSPTIGTGGNYEQYF. CDR3 coding DNA: TGTGCCAGCAGCCCAACTATAGGGACAGGGGGCAACTACGAGCAGTACTTC. V and J are TRBV3-1 (or the pseudogene TRBV3-2) and TRBJ2-7, with 12 bases matching TRBD1. The CDR3 length is 17 residues. Germline assignment: CDR1 LGHDT and CDR2 YNNKEL (reference sequence). The V and J ends lost 4 bases and 3 bases, in that order; junction bases with no gene match: 10.

This clone came up once. V gene TRBV4-2 combines with J gene TRBJ2-2; D may be TRBD1 (5 bases). There are 18 residues in the CDR3. V was trimmed by 4 bases and J by 0 bases, leaving 18 bases between them. The germline V gene encodes CDR1 LGHNA and CDR2 YNFKEQ. The CDR3 loop is CASSPWGGNNTNTGELFF. The DNA for the CDR3 is TGTGCCAGCAGCCCTTGGGGCGGCAATAATACGAACACCGGGGAGCTGTTTTTT.

This rearrangement joins TRBV6-5 to TRBJ1-1, with D maybe TRBD1 (5 bases). Trimming left V 6 bases short and J 3 bases short, with 14 bases between. The germline CDR1 and CDR2 sequences are MNHEY and SVGAGI. The CDR3 has 14 residues. CDR3 region: CASRPGPMDTEAFF. Written as DNA, the CDR3 is TGTGCCAGCAGACCGGGACCTATGGACACTGAAGCTTTCTTT.

The chain couples TRBV30 to TRBJ1-5, with D hard to call. The CDR3 runs to 11 residues. Trimming removed 7 bases at V and 6 bases at J, with 10 bases between. Germline CDR1 is GTSNPN and CDR2 is SVGIG (reference sequence). CDR3 bases: TGTGCCTACGGGTCCGCTCAGCCCCAGCATTTT. Translating it yields CAYGSAQPQHF.

CDR3 amino acids: CASSPPSQGGGELFF. As DNA, the CDR3 is TGTGCCAGCTCACCACCCTCACAGGGTGGCGGGGAGCTGTTTTTT. V usage is TRBV18 and J usage is TRBJ2-2; weak D call: TRBD1 (6 bases). Trimming pared 0 bases from V and 7 bases from J, leaving 12 bases between. The CDR3 consists of 15 residues. CDR1 KGHSH and CDR2 LQKENI come from the germline V gene. Complete variable domain (other parts from reference TRBV18 and TRBJ2-2): NAGVMQNPRHLVRRRGQEARLRCSPMKGHSHVYWYRQLPEEGLKFMVYLQKENIIDESGMPKERFSAEFPKEGPSILRIQQVVRGDSAAYFCASSPPSQGGGELFFGEGSRLTVL.

The rearrangement links TRBV7-8 to TRBJ2-3; TRBD2 matches at 9 bases. The CDR3 sequence is 15 residues long. V gave up 5 bases and J gave up 4 bases; unmatched junction bases: 7. The germline CDR1 and CDR2 sequences are SGHVS and FQNEAQ. Here the CDR3 reads CASSPGTSRADTQYF. The CDR3 DNA sequence: TGTGCCAGCAGCCCCGGGACTAGCAGGGCAGATACGCAGTATTTT. Looking up the rest from reference TRBV7-8 and TRBJ2-3 gives the full variable domain: GAGVSQSPRYKVAKRGQDVALRCDPISGHVSLFWYQQALGQGPEFLTYFQNEAQLDKSGLPSDRFFAERPEGSVSTLKIQRTQQEDSAVYLCASSPGTSRADTQYFGPGTRLTVL.

This chain joins TRBV5-6 and TRBJ1-2; 7 bases match TRBD1. The length of the CDR3 is 17 residues. Per the germline V gene, CDR1 is SGHDT and CDR2 is YYEEEE. The junction had 16 bases not matched to a gene; V was cut back by 4 bases and J by 4 bases. The CDR3 is CASSHPTDLQGIYGYTF. CDR3 bases: TGTGCCAGCAGCCACCCTACCGACTTACAGGGGATCTATGGCTACACCTTC.

V gene TRBV3-1 (or the pseudogene TRBV3-2) combines with J gene TRBJ2-2; D perhaps matches TRBD1 (6 bases). Germline CDR1 is LGHDT and CDR2 is YNNKEL (reference sequence). V shed 3 bases and J shed 6 bases, with 14 bases lying between them. The CDR3 has 15 amino acids. The CDR3 region is CASSQDLNRAGELFF. For the CDR3, the DNA is TGTGCCAGCAGCCAGGATCTAAACAGGGCCGGGGAGCTGTTTTTT.